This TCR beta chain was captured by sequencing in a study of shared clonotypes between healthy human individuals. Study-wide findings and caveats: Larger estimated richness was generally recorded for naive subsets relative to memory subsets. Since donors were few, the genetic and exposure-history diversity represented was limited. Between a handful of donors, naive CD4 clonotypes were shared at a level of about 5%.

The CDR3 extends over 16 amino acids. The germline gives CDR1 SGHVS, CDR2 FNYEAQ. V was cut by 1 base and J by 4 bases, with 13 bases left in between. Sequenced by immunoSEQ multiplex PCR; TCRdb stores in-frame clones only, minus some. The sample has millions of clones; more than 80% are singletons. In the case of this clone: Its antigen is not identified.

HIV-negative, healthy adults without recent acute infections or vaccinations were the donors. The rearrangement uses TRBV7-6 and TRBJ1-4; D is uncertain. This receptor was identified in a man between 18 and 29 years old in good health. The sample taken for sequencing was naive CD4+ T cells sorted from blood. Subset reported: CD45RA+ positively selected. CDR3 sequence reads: CASSLVSGLSNEKLFF. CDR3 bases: TGTGCCAGCAGCTTAGTCTCGGGTTTAAGTAATGAAAAACTGTTTTTT.